These 14 T cell receptor beta chains originate from one sample sequenced in a study of T cells expressing NK-cell markers. TCRdb re-called the 5' RACE reads and gives one entry per CDR3 protein, without DNA. The table lists 400,000 or so distinct CDR3 sequences, with approximately 12% in the top ten. Sequencing was carried out using blood T cells: a sorted CD56 or NKG2C T cell subset, CD4+ or CD8+ T cells, or bulk PBMC T cells (not recorded which). Receptor source: a woman aged 45 to 65 in good health.

This rearrangement joins TRBV29-1 to TRBJ1-5. This CDR3 is built from 12 residues. From germline, CDR1 is SQVTM and CDR2 ANQGSEA. The CDR3 is CSVKNANQPQHF. Supplemented by reference TRBV29-1 and TRBJ1-5, the full variable domain reads SAVISQKPSRDICQRGTSLTIQCQVDSQVTMMFWYRQQPGQSLTLIATANQGSEATYESGFVIDKFPISRPNLTFSTLTVSNMSPEDSSIYLCSVKNANQPQHFGDGTRLSIL.

The rearrangement joins TRBV27 to TRBJ2-3; the TRBD2 assignment by TCRdb is unverifiable without DNA. CDR3 length: 16 residues. The germline CDR1 and CDR2 sequences are MNHEY and SMNVEV (reference sequence). The chain's CDR3 is CASSLWGAGPTDTQYF.

V and J are TRBV18 and TRBJ2-1; the D gene TCRdb calls, TRBD2, cannot be checked with no DNA. The CDR3 has 14 amino acids. CDR1 KGHSH and CDR2 LQKENI come from the germline V gene. The CDR3 loop is CASSAPAVYNEQFF.

The chain joins TRBV7-9 to TRBJ2-3; TCRdb reports TRBD2, a call that lacks DNA to check it against. This CDR3 contains 16 residues. Germline V CDR1 and CDR2: SEHNR, FQNEAQ (reference sequence). CDR3 region: CASSLKSGRATDTQYF.

This chain joins TRBV4-1 and TRBJ2-2. Per the germline V gene, CDR1 is MGHRA and CDR2 is YSYEKL. The CDR3 covers 14 residues. CDR3 protein: CASSRVPSPGELFF.

V and J are TRBV12-3 or TRBV12-4 and TRBJ1-2; TCRdb lists TRBD1, though no DNA is available to test this call. The CDR3 is 16 residues long. The CDR3 here is CASSLDPSVRVGGYTF.

The chain carries TRBV7-9 and TRBJ2-1; as DNA is missing, the TRBD2 call by TCRdb cannot be tested. The CDR3 totals 16 residues. Germline V CDR1 and CDR2: SEHNR, FQNEAQ (reference sequence). The CDR3 reads CASSFSSAGLSDEQFF.

The CDR3 sequence is CASSGMGYEQYF. The chain is built from TRBV9 and TRBJ2-7. The CDR3 loop spans 12 amino acids. Germline CDR1 and CDR2: SGDLS and YYNGEE.

The CDR3 sequence: CASSLDSTGPGELFF. The chain employs TRBV11-2 and TRBJ2-2. The CDR3 is made up of 15 amino acids. Germline V CDR1 and CDR2: SGHAT, FQNNGV.

The gene calls are TRBV28 and TRBJ1-6; the TRBD1 assignment by TCRdb is unverifiable without DNA. Germline V CDR1 and CDR2: MDHEN, SYDVKM. This CDR3 has 16 residues. The chain's CDR3 is CASSETGTSENSPLHF.

This CDR3 is CASSEAPNRFYTF. This chain links TRBV6-1 with TRBJ1-2; TCRdb indicates TRBD1, and absent DNA this call remains unverified. The CDR3 sequence is 13 residues long. Germline V gene sequence: CDR1 MNHNS, CDR2 SASEGT.

V is TRBV7-9 and J is TRBJ2-5; no DNA is available, so the TRBD1 call from TCRdb remains unchecked. Germline-derived CDR1 and CDR2 are SEHNR and FQNEAQ (reference sequence). This CDR3 has 15 residues. CDR3 protein: CASSFRQGYQETQYF.

The chain recombines TRBV6-5 with TRBJ2-3; the D call of TRBD2 rests on TCRdb alone, since no DNA is present to check it. CDR1 MNHEY and CDR2 SVGAGI come from the germline V gene. This CDR3 contains 14 residues. Here the CDR3 reads CASGLGLAGDTQYF.

The chain uses TRBV12-3 or TRBV12-4 and TRBJ2-3; no DNA is available, so the TRBD2 call from TCRdb remains unchecked. CDR3 length: 17 amino acids. Here the CDR3 reads CASSFGIGLRSTDTQYF.